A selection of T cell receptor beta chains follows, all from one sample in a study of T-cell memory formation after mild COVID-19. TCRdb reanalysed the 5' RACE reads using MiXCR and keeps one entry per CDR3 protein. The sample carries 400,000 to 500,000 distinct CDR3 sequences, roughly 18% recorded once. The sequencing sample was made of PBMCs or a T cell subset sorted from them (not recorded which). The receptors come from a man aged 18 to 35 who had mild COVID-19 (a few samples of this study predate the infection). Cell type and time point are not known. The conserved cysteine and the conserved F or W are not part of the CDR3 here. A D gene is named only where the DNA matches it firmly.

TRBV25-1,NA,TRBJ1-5,ASSGANQPQH
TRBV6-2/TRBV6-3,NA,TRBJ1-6,ASSKWGSPLH
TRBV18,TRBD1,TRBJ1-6,ASSLGQGERTPLH
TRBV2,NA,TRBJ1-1,ASTLLGAGNTEAF
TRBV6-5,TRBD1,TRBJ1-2,ASSYDSNRGISGYT
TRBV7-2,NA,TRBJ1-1,ASSLQGSRLNTEAF
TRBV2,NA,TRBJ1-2,ASSLGLPPRVYGYT
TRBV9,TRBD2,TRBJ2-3,ASSVSGGAKY
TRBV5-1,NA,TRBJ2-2,ASSANRNYGELF
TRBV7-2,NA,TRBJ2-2,ASSLDPTGTANTGELF
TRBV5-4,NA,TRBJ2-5,ASSIPGNETQY
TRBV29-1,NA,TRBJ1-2,SVDKGAYGYT
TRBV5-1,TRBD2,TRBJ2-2,ASSSSGMNTGELF
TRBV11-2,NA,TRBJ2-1,ASSSGGYKF
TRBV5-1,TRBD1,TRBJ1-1,ASSYTGTGGNTEAF
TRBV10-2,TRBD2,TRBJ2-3,ASMEAGGKTLTDTQY
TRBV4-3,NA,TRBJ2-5,ASSQDGGTQY
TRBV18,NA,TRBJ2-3,ASSPSASPADTQY
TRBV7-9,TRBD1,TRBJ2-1,ASSPGGQGSSEQF
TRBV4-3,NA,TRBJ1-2,ASSQPGNYGYT
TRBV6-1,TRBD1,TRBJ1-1,ASSEDRGNTEAF
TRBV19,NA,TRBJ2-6,ASVRSGANVLT
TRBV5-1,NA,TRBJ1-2,ASSPSWLDGYT
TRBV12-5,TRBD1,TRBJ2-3,ASGSGQGNTDTQY
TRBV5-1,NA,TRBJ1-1,ASSRGPPNTEAF
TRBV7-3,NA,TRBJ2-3,ASSLRFGQTDTQY
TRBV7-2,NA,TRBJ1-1,ASSLYGQEAF
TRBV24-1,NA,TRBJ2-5,ATSDLKTPGQETQY
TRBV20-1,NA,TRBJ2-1,SARWGEYNEQF
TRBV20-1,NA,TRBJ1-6,SARSRRETYNSPLH
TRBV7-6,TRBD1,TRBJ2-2,ASSFGQGAGTGELF
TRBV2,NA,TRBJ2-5,ASSQGPVETQY